The present T cell receptor beta chain was sequenced within a study of cytomegalovirus exposure and HLA in healthy donors. This clone has only one observation. Its antigen is still unknown. V lost 7 bases to trimming and J lost 7 bases; unmatched junction nucleotides: 6. Germline V gene lookup returns CDR1 SQVTM and CDR2 ANQGSEA. The CDR3 extends over 14 amino acids. Notes on the study in general: The study recorded 160 or so TCR beta chains that were cytomegalovirus-associated. Later analysis indicated greater clonal expansion among HLA-associated TCR beta chains than among equally common other chains.

The study ran its PCR with 60 Vbeta and 13 Jbeta primers. Libraries were prepared by immunoSEQ multiplex PCR; TCRdb keeps only in-frame clonotypes and omits some of them. The repertoire holds 150,000 to 200,000 clones, 84% seen once, with 0.38% in the top ten. This chain links TRBV29-1 with TRBJ2-5; 16 bases are shared with TRBD2. The sequence was collected from a boy aged 2 to 9 in good health and CMV-seronegative. The sequenced sample consisted of PBMCs. Written as DNA, the CDR3 is TGCAGCGGCAAGGGACTAGCGGGAGGGGGGACCCAGTACTTC. Translating gives CSGKGLAGGGTQYF. Full variable domain (remainder filled in from reference TRBV29-1 and TRBJ2-5): SAVISQKPSRDICQRGTSLTIQCQVDSQVTMMFWYRQQPGQSLTLIATANQGSEATYESGFVIDKFPISRPNLTFSTLTVSNMSPEDSSIYLCSGKGLAGGGTQYFGPGTRLLVL.